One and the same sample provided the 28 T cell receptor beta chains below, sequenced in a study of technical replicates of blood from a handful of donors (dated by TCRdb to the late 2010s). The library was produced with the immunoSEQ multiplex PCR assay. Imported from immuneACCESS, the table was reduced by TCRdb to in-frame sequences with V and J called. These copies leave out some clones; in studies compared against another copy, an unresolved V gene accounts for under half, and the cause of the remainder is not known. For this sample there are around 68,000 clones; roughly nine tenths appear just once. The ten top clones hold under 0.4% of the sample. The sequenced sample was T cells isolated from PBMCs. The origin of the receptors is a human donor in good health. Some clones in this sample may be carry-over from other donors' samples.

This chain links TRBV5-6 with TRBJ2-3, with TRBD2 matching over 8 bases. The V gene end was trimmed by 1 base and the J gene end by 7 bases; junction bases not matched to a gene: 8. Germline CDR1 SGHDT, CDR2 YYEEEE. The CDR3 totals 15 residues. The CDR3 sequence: CASSLSVVSGNTQYF. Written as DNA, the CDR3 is TGTGCCAGCAGCTTGTCCGTGGTTAGCGGGAATACGCAGTATTTT.

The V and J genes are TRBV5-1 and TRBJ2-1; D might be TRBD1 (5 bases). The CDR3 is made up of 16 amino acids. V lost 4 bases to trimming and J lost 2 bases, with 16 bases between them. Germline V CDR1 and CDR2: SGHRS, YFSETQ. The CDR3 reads CASSALDRDPYNEQFF. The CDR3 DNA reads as TGCGCCAGCAGCGCCCTAGACAGAGATCCCTACAATGAGCAGTTCTTC.

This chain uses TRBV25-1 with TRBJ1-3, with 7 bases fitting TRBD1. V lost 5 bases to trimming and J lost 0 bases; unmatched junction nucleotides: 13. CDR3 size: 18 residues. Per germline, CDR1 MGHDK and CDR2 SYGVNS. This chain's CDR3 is CASSPAGQVLSSGNTIYF. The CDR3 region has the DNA TGTGCCAGCAGTCCCGCCGGACAGGTGCTTAGCTCTGGAAACACCATATATTTT.

The CDR3 reads CASSLDPTTGELFF. CDR3 DNA sequence: TGTGCCAGCAGCTTAGACCCGACTACCGGGGAGCTGTTTTTT. V is TRBV11-3 and J is TRBJ2-2; D not certain. CDR3 length equals 14 residues. V dropped 0 bases and J dropped 5 bases, with 7 bases sitting between them. Germline loops: CDR1 SGHNT, CDR2 YENEEA.

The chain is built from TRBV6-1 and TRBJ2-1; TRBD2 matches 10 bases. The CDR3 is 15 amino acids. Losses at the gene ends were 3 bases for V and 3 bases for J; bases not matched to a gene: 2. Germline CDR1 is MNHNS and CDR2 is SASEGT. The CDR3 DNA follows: TGTGCCAGCAGTGATCCTAGCGGGAGCTACAATGAGCAGTTCTTC. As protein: CASSDPSGSYNEQFF.

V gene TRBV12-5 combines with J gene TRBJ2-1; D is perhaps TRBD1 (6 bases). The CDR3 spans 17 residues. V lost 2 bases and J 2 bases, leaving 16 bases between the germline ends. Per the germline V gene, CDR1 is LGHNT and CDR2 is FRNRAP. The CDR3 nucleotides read TGTGCTAGTGGTTTGAAAATCGGACAGCAAGCCTACAATGAGCAGTTCTTC. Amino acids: CASGLKIGQQAYNEQFF.

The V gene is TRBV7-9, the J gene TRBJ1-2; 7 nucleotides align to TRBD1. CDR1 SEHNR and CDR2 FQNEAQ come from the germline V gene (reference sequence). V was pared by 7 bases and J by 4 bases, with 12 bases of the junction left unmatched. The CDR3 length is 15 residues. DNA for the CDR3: TGTGCCAGCACCGAAATAGGGGGCGCGTCCTATGGCTACACCTTC. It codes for CASTEIGGASYGYTF.

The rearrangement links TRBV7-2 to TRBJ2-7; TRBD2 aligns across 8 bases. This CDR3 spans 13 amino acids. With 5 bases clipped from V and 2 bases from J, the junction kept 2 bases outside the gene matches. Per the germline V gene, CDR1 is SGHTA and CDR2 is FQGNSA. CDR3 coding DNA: TGTGCCAGCAGCATGGGACTAGCCTACGAGCAGTACTTC. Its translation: CASSMGLAYEQYF. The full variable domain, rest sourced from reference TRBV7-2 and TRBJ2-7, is GAGVSQSPSNKVTEKGKDVELRCDPISGHTALYWYRQSLGQGLEFLIYFQGNSAPDKSGLPSDRFSAERTGGSVSTLTIQRTQQEDSAVYLCASSMGLAYEQYFGPGTRLTVT.

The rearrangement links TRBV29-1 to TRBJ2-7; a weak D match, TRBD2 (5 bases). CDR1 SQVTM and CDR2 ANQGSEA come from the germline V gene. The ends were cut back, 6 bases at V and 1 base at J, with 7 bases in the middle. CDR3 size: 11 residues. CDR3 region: CSVRASYEQYF. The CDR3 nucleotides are TGCAGCGTGAGGGCTTCCTACGAGCAGTACTTC.

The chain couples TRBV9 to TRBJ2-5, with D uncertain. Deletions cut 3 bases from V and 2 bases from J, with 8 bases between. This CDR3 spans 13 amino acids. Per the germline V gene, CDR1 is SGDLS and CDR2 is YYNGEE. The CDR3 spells CASSAFAQETQYF. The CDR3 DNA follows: TGTGCCAGCAGCGCCTTTGCGCAAGAGACCCAGTACTTC.

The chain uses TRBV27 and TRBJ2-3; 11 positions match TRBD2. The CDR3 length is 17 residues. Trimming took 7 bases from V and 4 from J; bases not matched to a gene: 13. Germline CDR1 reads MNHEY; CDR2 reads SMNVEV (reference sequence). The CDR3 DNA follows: TGTGCCAGCAACCTCGTAGCGGGAGGGGATGTCCCAGATACGCAGTATTTT. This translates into CASNLVAGGDVPDTQYF.

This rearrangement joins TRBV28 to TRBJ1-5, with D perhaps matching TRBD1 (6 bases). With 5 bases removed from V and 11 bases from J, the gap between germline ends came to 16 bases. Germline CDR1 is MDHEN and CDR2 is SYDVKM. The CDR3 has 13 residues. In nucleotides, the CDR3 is TGTGCCAGCAGTACGACGACAGGCATAGCCCAGCATTTT. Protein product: CASSTTTGIAQHF.

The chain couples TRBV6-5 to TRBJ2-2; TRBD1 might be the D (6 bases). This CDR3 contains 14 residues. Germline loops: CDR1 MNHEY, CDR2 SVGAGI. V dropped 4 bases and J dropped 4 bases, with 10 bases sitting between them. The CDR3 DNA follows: TGTGCCAGCAGTTCTACAGGGACCACCGGGGAGCTGTTTTTT. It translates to CASSSTGTTGELFF.

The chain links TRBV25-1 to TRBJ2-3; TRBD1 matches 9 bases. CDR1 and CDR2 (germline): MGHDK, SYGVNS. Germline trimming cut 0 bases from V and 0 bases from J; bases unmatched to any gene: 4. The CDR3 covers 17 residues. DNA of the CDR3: TGTGCCAGCAGTGAATATCCAGGGACAGGGAGCACAGATACGCAGTATTTT. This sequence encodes CASSEYPGTGSTDTQYF.

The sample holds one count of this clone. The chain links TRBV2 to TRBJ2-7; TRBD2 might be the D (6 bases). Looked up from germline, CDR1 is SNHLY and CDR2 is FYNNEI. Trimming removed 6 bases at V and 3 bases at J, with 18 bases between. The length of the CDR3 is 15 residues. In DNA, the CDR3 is TGTGCCAGCAGGGTACCGGGAGCTTCTAACTACGAGCAGTACTTC. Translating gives CASRVPGASNYEQYF.

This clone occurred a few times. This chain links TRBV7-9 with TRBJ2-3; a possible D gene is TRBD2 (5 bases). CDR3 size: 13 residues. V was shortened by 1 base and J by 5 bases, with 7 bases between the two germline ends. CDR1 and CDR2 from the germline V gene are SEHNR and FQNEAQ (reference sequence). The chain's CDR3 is CASSLDGRDTQYF. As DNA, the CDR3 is TGTGCCAGCAGCTTAGATGGGAGAGATACGCAGTATTTT.

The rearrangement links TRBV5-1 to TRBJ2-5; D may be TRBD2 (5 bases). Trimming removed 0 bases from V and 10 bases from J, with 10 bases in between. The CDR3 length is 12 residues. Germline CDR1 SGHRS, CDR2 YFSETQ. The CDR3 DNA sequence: TGCGCCAGCAGCTTGGGGTCCGAGGGCCAGTACTTC. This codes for CASSLGSEGQYF.

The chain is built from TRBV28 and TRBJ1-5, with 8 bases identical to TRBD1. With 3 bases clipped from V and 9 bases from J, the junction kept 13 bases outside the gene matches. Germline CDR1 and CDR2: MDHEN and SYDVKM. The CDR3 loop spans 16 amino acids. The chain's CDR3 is CASSLAKSGGVGPQHF. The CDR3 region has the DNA TGTGCCAGCAGTTTGGCCAAGTCAGGGGGCGTTGGGCCCCAGCATTTT.

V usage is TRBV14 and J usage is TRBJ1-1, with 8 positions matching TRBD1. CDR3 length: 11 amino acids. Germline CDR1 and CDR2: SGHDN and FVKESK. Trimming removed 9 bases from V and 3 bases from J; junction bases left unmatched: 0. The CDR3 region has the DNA TGTGCCAGACAGGGGGACACTGAAGCTTTCTTT. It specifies CARQGDTEAFF.

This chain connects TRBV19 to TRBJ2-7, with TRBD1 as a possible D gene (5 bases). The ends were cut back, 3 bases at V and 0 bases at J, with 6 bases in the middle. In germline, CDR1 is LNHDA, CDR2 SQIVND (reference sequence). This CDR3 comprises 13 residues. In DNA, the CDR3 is TGTGCCAGTAGTATGGACAACTCCTACGAGCAGTACTTC. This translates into CASSMDNSYEQYF.

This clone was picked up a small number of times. In nucleotides, the CDR3 is TGTGCCAGCAGTGGTCTGGGGCGCGATAATTACGAGCAGTACTTC. Its translation: CASSGLGRDNYEQYF. V gene TRBV2 combines with J gene TRBJ2-7; D might be TRBD1 (5 bases). The CDR3 runs to 15 residues. Germline CDR1 reads SNHLY; CDR2 reads FYNNEI. Between the trimmed V and J ends, which lost 4 bases and 4 bases, there was a span of 17 bases. The full variable domain, its missing parts supplied by reference TRBV2 and TRBJ2-7, is EPEVTQTPSHQVTQMGQEVILRCVPISNHLYFYWYRQILGQKVEFLVSFYNNEISEKSEIFDDQFSVERPDGSNFTLKIRSTKLEDSAMYFCASSGLGRDNYEQYFGPGTRLTVT.

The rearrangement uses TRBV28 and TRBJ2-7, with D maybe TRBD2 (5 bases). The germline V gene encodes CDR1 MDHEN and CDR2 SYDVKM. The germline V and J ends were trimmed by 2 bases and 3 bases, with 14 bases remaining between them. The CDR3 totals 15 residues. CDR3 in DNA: TGTGCCAGCAGTTTAATGCGCGGCGGGTACTACGAGCAGTACTTC. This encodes CASSLMRGGYYEQYF.

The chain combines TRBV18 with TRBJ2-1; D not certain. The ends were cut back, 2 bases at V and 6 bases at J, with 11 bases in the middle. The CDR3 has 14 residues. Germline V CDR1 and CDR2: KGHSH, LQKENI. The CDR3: CASSPYSPPNEQFF. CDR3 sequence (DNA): TGTGCCAGCTCACCATATTCCCCCCCCAATGAGCAGTTCTTC. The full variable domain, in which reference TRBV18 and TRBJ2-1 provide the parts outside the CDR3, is NAGVMQNPRHLVRRRGQEARLRCSPMKGHSHVYWYRQLPEEGLKFMVYLQKENIIDESGMPKERFSAEFPKEGPSILRIQQVVRGDSAAYFCASSPYSPPNEQFFGPGTRLTVL.

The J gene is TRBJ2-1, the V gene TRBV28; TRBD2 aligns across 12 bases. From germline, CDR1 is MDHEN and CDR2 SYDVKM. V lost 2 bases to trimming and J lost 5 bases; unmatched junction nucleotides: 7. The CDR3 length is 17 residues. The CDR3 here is CASSLANSSGRDNEQFF. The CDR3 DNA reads TGTGCCAGCAGTTTAGCCAACTCTAGCGGGAGGGACAATGAGCAGTTCTTC.

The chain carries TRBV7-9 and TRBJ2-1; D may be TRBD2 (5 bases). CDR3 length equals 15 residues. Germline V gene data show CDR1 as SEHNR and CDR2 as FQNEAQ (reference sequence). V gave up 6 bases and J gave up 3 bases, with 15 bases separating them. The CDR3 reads CASRPKVDYYNEQFF. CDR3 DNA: TGTGCCAGCAGGCCCAAGGTTGACTACTACAATGAGCAGTTCTTC. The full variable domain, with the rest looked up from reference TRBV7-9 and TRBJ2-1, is DTGVSQNPRHKITKRGQNVTFRCDPISEHNRLYWYRQTLGQGPEFLTYFQNEAQLEKSRLLSDRFSAERPKGSFSTLEIQRTEQGDSAMYLCASRPKVDYYNEQFFGPGTRLTVL.

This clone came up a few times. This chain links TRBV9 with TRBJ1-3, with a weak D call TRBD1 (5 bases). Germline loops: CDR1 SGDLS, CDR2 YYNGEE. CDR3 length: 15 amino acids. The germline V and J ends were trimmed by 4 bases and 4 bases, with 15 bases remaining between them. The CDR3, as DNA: TGTGCCAGCAGCCCTTTTGGGGCGAGAGGAAACACCATATATTTT. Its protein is CASSPFGARGNTIYF.

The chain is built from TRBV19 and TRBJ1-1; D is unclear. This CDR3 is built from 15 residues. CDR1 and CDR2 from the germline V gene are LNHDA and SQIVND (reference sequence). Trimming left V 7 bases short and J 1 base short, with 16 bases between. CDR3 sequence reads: CASTKHSAGNTEAFF. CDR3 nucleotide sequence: TGTGCCAGTACCAAACATTCGGCGGGGAACACTGAAGCTTTCTTT.

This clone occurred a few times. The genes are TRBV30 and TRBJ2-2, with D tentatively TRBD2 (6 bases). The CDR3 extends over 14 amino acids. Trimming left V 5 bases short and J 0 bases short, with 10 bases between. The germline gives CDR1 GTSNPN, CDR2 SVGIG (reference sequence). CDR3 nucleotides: TGTGCCTGGCCCCGACTAGCGAACACCGGGGAGCTGTTTTTT. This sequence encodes CAWPRLANTGELFF.